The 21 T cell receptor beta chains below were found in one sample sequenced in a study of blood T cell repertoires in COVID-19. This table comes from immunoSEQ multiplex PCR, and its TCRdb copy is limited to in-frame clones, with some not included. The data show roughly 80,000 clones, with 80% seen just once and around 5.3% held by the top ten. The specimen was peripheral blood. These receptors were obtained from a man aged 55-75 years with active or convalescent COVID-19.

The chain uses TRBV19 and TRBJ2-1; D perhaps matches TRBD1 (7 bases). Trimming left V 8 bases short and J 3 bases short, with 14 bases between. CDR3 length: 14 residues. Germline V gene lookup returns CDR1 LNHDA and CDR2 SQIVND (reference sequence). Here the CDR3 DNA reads TGTGCCAGTCGGGGGACAGCGTACTACAATGAGCAGTTCTTC. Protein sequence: CASRGTAYYNEQFF. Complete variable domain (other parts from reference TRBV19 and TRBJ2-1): DGGITQSPKYLFRKEGQNVTLSCEQNLNHDAMYWYRQDPGQGLRLIYYSQIVNDFQKGDIAEGYSVSREKKESFPLTVTSAQKNPTAFYLCASRGTAYYNEQFFGPGTRLTVL.

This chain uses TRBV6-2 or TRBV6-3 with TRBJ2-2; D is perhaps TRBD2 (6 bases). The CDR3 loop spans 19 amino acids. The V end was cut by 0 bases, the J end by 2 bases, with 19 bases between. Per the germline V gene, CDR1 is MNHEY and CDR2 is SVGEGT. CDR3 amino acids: CASSYSLDPRDFNTGELFF. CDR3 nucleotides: TGTGCCAGCAGTTACTCCCTTGATCCACGGGACTTTAACACCGGGGAGCTGTTTTTT.

The CDR3 protein is CASSFEGRQPQHF. CDR3 nucleotides: TGTGCCAGCAGCTTTGAGGGAAGACAGCCCCAGCATTTT. The rearrangement uses TRBV7-2 and TRBJ1-5; D is uncertain. The CDR3 has 13 residues. Trimming removed 3 bases at V and 7 bases at J, with 10 bases between. CDR1 SGHTA and CDR2 FQGNSA come from the germline V gene. The whole variable domain, filled in from reference TRBV7-2 and TRBJ1-5, reads GAGVSQSPSNKVTEKGKDVELRCDPISGHTALYWYRQSLGQGLEFLIYFQGNSAPDKSGLPSDRFSAERTGGSVSTLTIQRTQQEDSAVYLCASSFEGRQPQHFGDGTRLSIL.

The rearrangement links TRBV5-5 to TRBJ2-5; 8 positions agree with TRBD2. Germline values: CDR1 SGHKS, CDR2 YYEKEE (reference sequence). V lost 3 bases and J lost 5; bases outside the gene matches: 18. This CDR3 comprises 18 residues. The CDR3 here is CASSSYRPGGGGSETQYF. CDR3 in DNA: TGTGCCAGCAGCTCTTACCGACCCGGGGGCGGGGGGAGCGAGACCCAGTACTTC.

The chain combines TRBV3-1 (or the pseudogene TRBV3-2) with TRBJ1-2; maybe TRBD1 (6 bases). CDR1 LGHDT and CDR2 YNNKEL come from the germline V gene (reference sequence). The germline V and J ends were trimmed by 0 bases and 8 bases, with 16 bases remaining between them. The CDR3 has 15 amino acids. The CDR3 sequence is CASSQDLGHTYGYTF. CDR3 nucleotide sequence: TGTGCCAGCAGCCAAGATCTGGGACACACTTACGGCTACACCTTC.

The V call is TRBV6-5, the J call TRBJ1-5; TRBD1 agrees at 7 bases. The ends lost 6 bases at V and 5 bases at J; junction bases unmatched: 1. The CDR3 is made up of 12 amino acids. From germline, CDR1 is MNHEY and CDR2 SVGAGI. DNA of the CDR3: TGTGCCAGCAGGCAGGGGGATCAGCCCCAGCATTTT. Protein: CASRQGDQPQHF.

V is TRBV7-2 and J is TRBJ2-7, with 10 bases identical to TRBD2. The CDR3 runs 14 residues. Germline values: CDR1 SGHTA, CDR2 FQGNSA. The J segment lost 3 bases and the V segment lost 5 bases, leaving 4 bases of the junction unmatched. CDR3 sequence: CASSARLAGYEQYF. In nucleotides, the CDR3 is TGTGCCAGCAGCGCCCGACTAGCGGGCTACGAGCAGTACTTC.

CDR3 sequence: CASSDPDRGNEQYF. CDR3 coding DNA: TGTGCCAGCAGCGACCCAGACAGGGGTAACGAGCAGTACTTC. The chain carries TRBV7-3 and TRBJ2-7, with 8 bases identical to TRBD1. This CDR3 region has 14 residues. With V trimmed by 5 bases and J by 5 bases, 8 bases remained unmatched. Looked up from germline, CDR1 is SGHTA and CDR2 is FQGTGA.

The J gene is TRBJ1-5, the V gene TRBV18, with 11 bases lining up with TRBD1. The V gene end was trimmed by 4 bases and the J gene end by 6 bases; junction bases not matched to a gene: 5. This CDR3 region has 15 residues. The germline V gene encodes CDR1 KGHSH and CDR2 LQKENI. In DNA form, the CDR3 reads TGTGCCAGCTCACAGGGGGACAGGGGGAGTCAGCCCCAGCATTTT. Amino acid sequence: CASSQGDRGSQPQHF.

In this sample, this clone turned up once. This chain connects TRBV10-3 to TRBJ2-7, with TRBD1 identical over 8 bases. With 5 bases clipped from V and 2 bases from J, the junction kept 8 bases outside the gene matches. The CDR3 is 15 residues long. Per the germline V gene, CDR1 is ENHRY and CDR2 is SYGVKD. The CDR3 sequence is CAISQPTGDPYEQYF. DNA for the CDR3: TGTGCCATCAGTCAACCGACAGGGGATCCCTACGAGCAGTACTTC.

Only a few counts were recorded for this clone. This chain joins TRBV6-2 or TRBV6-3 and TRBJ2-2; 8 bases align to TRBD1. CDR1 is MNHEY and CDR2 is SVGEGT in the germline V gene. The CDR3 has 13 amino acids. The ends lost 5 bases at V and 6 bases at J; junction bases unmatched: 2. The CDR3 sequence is CASSATGAGELFF. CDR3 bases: TGTGCCAGCAGTGCGACAGGGGCCGGGGAGCTGTTTTTT.

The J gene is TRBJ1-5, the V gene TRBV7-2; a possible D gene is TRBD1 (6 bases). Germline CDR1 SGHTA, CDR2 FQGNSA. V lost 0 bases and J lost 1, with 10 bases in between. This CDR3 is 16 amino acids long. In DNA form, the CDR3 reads TGTGCCAGCAGCTTAGCTTTAGGGACAAGCAATCAGCCCCAGCATTTT. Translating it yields CASSLALGTSNQPQHF. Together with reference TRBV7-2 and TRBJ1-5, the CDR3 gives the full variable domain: GAGVSQSPSNKVTEKGKDVELRCDPISGHTALYWYRQSLGQGLEFLIYFQGNSAPDKSGLPSDRFSAERTGGSVSTLTIQRTQQEDSAVYLCASSLALGTSNQPQHFGDGTRLSIL.

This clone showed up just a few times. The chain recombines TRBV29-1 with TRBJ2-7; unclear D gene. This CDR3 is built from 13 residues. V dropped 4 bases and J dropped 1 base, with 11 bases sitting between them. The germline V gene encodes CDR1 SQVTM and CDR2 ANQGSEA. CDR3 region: CSVVGSTSYEQYF. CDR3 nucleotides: TGCAGCGTTGTGGGCAGTACGTCCTACGAGCAGTACTTC.

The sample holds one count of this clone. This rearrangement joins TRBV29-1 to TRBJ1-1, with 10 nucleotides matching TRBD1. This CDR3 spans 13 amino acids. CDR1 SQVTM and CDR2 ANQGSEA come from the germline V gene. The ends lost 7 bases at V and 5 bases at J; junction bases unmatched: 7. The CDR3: CSGTGQGKTEAFF. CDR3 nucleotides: TGCAGCGGTACGGGACAGGGGAAGACTGAAGCTTTCTTT. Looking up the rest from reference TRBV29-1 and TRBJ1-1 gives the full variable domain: SAVISQKPSRDICQRGTSLTIQCQVDSQVTMMFWYRQQPGQSLTLIATANQGSEATYESGFVIDKFPISRPNLTFSTLTVSNMSPEDSSIYLCSGTGQGKTEAFFGQGTRLTVV.

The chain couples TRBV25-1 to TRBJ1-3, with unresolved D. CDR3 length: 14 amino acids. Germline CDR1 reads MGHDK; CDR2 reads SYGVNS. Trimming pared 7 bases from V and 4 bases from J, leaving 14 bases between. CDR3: CASMPDSGGNTIYF. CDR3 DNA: TGTGCCAGCATGCCGGACTCGGGGGGAAACACCATATATTTT.

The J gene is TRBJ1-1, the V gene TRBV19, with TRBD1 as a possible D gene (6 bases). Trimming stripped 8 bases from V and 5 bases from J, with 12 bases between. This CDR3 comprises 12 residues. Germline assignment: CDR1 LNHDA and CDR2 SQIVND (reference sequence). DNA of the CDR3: TGTGCCAGTTTACAGGGAGGGACTGAAGCTTTCTTT. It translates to CASLQGGTEAFF.

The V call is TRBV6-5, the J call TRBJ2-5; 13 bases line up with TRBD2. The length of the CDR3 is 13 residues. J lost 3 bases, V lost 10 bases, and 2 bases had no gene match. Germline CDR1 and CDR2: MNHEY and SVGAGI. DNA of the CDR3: TGTGCCACCGGGACTAGCGGGGAAGAGACCCAGTACTTC. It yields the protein CATGTSGEETQYF.

As DNA, the CDR3 is TGTGCCAGCTCACCGACAGCTGCCTCTGGGGCCAACGTCCTGACTTTC. Protein sequence: CASSPTAASGANVLTF. V usage is TRBV18 and J usage is TRBJ2-6; TRBD1 might be the D (5 bases). The CDR3 contains 16 residues. Per the germline V gene, CDR1 is KGHSH and CDR2 is LQKENI. V was trimmed by 3 bases and J by 0 bases, leaving 9 bases between them. Full variable domain (rest looked up from reference TRBV18 and TRBJ2-6): NAGVMQNPRHLVRRRGQEARLRCSPMKGHSHVYWYRQLPEEGLKFMVYLQKENIIDESGMPKERFSAEFPKEGPSILRIQQVVRGDSAAYFCASSPTAASGANVLTFGAGSRLTVL.

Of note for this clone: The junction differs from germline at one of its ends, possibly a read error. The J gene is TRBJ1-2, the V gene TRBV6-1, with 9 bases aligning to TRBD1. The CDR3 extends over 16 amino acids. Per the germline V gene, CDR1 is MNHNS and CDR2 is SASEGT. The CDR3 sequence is CASSQAGTGIMYGYTF. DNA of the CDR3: TGTGCCAGCAGTCAAGCCGGGACAGGGATTATGTATGGCTACACCTTC.

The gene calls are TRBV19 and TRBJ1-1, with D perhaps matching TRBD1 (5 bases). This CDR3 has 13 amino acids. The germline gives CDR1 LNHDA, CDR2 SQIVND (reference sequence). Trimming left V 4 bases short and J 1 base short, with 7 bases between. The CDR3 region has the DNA TGTGCCAGTAGTAGACAGCCGAACACTGAAGCTTTCTTT. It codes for CASSRQPNTEAFF.

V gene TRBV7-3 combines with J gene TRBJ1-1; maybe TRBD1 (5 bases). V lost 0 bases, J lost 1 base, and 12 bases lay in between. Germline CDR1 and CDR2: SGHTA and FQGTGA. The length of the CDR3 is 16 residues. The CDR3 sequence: CASSLTAGRANTEAFF. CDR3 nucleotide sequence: TGTGCCAGCAGCTTAACGGCCGGCAGGGCGAACACTGAAGCTTTCTTT.